These 4 T cell receptor beta chains originate from one sample sequenced in a study of T cell responses to AZD1222 COVID-19 vaccine. The protocol was immunoSEQ multiplex PCR, while the TCRdb copy is restricted to in-frame clones and leaves out a portion. The sample lists some 110,000 clones, 75% to 90% seen once, with around 3.3% in the top ten. Sequenced material: peripheral blood, taken on day 0 of AZD1222 vaccination. These receptors were collected from an adult in good health.

The chain links TRBV27 to TRBJ1-1; the D is unclear. The V end lost 1 base, the J end lost 0 bases, and 9 bases lay between the germline ends. The CDR3 contains 15 residues. CDR1 and CDR2 (germline): MNHEY, SMNVEV (reference sequence). The CDR3 is CASSLLGSLNTEAFF. The CDR3 coding sequence is TGTGCCAGCAGTTTATTGGGCAGTCTGAACACTGAAGCTTTCTTT.

CDR3 protein: CASSLPDTQETQYF. The DNA for the CDR3 is TGTGCCAGCAGCCTTCCTGATACCCAAGAGACCCAGTACTTC. The chain couples TRBV3-1 (or the pseudogene TRBV3-2) to TRBJ2-5; D unresolved. This CDR3 spans 14 amino acids. Trimming pared 4 bases from V and 1 base from J, leaving 10 bases between. CDR1 LGHDT and CDR2 YNNKEL come from the germline V gene (reference sequence).

This clone was observed once. The gene calls are TRBV28 and TRBJ1-2; tentatively, D is TRBD1 (6 bases). The germline V gene has CDR1 MDHEN and CDR2 SYDVKM. The CDR3 sequence is 13 residues long. V was clipped by 6 bases and J by 4 bases, with 12 bases between them. CDR3 nucleotides: TGTGCCAGCAGGCCACAGGGACCCTATGGCTACACCTTC. The encoded protein is CASRPQGPYGYTF.

The genes are TRBV5-3 and TRBJ2-1, with 7 bases aligning to TRBD2. TRBV5-3 is designated an ORF whose function remains uncertain. The CDR3 has 19 residues. J lost 0 bases, V lost 1 base, and 13 bases had no gene match. The CDR3, as DNA: TGTGCCAGAAGCTTGTCTCCTCCGGGTGGCGGGGGCTCCTACAATGAGCAGTTCTTC. Its protein is CARSLSPPGGGGSYNEQFF.